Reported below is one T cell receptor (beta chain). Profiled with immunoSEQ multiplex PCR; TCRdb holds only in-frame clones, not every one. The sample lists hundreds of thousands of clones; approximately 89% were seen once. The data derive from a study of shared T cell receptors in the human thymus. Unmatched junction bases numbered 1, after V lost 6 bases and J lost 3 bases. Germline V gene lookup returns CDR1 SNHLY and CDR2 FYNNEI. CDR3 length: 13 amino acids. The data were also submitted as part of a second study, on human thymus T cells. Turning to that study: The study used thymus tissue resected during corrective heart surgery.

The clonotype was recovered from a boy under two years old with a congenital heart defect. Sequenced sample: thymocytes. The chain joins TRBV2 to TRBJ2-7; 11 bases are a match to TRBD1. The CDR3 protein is CASRGTGGYEQYF. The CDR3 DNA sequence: TGTGCCAGCAGGGGGACAGGGGGCTACGAGCAGTACTTC.